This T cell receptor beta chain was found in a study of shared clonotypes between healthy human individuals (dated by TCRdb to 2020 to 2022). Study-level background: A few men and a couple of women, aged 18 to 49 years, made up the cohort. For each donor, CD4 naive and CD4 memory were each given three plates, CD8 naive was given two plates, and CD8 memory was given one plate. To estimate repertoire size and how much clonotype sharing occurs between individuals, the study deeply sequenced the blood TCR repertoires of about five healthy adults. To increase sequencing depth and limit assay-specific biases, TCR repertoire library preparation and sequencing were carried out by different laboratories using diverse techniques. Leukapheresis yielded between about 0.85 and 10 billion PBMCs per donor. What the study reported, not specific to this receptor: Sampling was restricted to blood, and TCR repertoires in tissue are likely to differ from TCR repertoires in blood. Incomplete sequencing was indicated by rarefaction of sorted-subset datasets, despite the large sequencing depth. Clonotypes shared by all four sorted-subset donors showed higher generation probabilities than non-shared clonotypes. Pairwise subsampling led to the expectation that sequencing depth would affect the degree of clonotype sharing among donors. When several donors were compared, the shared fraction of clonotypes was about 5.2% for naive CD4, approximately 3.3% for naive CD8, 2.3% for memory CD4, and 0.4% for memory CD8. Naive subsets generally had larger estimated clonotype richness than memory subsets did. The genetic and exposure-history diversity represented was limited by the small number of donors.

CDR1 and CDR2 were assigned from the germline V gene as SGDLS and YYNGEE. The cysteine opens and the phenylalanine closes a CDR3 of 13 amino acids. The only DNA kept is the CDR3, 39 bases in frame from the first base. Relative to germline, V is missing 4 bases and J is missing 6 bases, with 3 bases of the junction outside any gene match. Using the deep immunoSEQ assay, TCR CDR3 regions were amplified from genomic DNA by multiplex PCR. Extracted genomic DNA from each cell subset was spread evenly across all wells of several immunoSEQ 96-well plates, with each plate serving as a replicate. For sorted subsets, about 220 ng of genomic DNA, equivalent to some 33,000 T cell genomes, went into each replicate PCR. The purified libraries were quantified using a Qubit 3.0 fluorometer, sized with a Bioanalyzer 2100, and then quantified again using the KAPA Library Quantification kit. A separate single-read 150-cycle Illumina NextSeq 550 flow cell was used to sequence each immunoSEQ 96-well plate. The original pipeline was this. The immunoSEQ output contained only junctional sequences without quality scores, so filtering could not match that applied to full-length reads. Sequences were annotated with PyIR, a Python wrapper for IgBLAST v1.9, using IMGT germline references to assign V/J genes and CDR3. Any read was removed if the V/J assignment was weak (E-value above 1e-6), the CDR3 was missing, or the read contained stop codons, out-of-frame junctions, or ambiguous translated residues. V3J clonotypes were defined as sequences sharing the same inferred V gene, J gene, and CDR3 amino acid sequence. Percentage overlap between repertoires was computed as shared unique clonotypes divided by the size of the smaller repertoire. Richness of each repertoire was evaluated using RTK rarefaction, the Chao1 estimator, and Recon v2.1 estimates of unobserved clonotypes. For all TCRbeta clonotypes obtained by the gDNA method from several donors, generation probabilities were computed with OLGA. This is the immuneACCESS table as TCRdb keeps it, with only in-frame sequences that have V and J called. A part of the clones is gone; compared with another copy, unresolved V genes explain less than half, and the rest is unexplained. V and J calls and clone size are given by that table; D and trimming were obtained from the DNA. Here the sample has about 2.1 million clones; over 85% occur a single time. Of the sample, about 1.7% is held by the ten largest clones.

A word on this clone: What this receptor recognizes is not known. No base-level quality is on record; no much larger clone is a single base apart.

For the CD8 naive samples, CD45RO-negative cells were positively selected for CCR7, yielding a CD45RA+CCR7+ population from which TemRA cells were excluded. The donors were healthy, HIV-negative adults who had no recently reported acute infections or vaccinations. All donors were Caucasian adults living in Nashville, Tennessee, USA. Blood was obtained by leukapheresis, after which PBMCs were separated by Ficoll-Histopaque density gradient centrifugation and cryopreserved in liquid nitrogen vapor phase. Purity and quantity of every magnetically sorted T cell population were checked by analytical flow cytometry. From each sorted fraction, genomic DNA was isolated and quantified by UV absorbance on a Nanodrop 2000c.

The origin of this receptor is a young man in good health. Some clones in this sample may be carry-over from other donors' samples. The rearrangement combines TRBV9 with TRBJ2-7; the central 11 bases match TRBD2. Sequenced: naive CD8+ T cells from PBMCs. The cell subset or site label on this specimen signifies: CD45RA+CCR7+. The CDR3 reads CASSTGTSGEQYF. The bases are TGTGCCAGCAGCACCGGGACTAGCGGCGAGCAGTACTTC.